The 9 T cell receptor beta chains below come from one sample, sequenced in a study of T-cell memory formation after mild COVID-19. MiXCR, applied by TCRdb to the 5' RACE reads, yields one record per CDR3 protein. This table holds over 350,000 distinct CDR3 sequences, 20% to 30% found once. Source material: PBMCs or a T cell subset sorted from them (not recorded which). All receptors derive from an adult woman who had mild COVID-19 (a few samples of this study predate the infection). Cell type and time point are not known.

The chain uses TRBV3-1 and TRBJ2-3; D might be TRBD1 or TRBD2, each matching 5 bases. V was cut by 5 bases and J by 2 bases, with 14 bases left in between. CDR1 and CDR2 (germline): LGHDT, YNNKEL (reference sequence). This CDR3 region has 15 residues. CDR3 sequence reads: CASSFPRGATDTQYF. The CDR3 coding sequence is TGTGCCAGCAGCTTTCCCCGAGGGGCCACAGATACGCAGTATTTT.

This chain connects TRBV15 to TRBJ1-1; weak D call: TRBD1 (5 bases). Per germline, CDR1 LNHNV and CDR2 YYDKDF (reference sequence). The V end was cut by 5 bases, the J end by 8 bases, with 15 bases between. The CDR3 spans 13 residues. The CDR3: CATSSRERGEAFF. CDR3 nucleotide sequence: TGTGCCACCAGCTCCCGAGAGAGGGGAGAAGCTTTCTTT. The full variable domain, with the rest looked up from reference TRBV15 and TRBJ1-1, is DAMVIQNPRYQVTQFGKPVTLSCSQTLNHNVMYWYQQKSSQAPKLLFHYYDKDFNNEADTPDNFQSRRPNTSFCFLDIRSPGLGDTAMYLCATSSRERGEAFFGQGTRLTVV.

CDR3 residues: CASSVGRGMLSVPSYNEQFF. DNA for the CDR3: TGTGCCAGCAGCGTAGGGAGAGGTATGCTATCGGTCCCCTCCTACAATGAGCAGTTCTTC. The gene calls are TRBV9 and TRBJ2-1; unclear D gene. V lost 0 bases, J lost 0 bases, and 22 bases lay in between. Germline-derived CDR1 and CDR2 are SGDLS and YYNGEE. This CDR3 spans 20 amino acids.

CDR3 sequence reads: CASSLSGQGGGYGYTF. CDR3 coding DNA: TGTGCCAGCAGTTTGTCAGGACAGGGGGGAGGCTATGGCTACACCTTC. V is TRBV12-3 or TRBV12-4 and J is TRBJ1-2; TRBD1 matches 10 bases. This CDR3 contains 16 residues. After removal of 3 bases from V and 4 bases from J, the junction contained 8 bases not matched to a gene.

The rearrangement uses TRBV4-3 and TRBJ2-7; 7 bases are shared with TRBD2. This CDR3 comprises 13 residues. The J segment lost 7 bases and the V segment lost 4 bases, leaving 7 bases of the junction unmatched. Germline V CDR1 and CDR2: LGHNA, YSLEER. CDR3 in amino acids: CASSPDGAGEQYF. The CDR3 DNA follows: TGCGCCAGCAGCCCGGATGGAGCGGGGGAGCAGTACTTC.

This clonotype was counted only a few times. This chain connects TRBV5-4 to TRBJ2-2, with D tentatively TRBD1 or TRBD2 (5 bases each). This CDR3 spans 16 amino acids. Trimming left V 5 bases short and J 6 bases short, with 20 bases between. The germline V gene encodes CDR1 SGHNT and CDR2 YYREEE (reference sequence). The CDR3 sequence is CASSLGVGERSGELFF. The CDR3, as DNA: TGTGCCAGCAGTCTTGGAGTAGGGGAGCGATCCGGGGAGCTGTTTTTT.

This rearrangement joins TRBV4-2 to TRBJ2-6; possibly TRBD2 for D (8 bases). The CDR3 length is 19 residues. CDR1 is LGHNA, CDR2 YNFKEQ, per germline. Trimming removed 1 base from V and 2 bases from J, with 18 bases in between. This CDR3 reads CASSQARQGLDPGANVLTF. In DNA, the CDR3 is TGTGCCAGCAGCCAAGCCCGACAGGGACTAGACCCTGGGGCCAACGTCCTGACTTTC.

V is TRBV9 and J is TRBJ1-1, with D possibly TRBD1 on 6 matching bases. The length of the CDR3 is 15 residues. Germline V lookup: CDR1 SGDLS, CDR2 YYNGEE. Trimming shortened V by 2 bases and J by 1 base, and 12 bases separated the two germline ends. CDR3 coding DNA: TGTGCCAGCAGCGTTCATCAGGGGAGGAACACTGAAGCTTTCTTT. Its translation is CASSVHQGRNTEAFF.

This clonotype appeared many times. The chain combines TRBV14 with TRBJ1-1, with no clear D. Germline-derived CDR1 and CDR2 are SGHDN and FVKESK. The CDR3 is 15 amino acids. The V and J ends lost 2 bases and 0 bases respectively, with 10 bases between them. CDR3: CASSQQSLMNTEAFF. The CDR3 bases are TGTGCCAGCAGCCAACAGAGTCTAATGAACACTGAAGCTTTCTTT.